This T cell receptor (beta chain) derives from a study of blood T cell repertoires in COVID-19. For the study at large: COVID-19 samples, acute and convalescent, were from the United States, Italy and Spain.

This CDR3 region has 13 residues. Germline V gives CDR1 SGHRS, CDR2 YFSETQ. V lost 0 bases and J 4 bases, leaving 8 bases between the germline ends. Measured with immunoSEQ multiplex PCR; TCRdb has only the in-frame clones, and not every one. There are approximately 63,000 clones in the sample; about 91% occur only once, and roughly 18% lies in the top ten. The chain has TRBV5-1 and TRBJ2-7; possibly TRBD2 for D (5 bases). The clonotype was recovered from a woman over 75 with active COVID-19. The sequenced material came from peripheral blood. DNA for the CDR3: TGCGCCAGCAGCTTGGAACGGGGTTACGAGCAGTACTTC. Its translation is CASSLERGYEQYF.